This T cell receptor beta chain is drawn from a study of shared clonotypes between healthy human individuals (dated by TCRdb to about 2020). At the level of the whole study: The cohort comprised two women and a few men aged 18 to 49 years. Per donor, three plates each were used for CD4 naive and CD4 memory, two for CD8 naive, and one for CD8 memory. Per donor, leukapheresis produced somewhere between about 0.94 and 10 billion PBMCs. The study deeply sequenced blood TCR repertoires of about 5 healthy adults to estimate repertoire size and the extent of clonotype sharing between individuals. To increase sequencing depth and limit assay-specific biases, different laboratories used diverse techniques to prepare libraries and sequence TCR repertoires.

Here is what the overall study found, with its caveats: Clonotypes shared by all four sorted-subset donors showed higher generation probabilities than non-shared clonotypes. Naive subsets generally had larger estimated clonotype richness than memory subsets. Roughly 5% of naive CD4, 3.5% of naive CD8, 2% to 2.5% of memory CD4, and more than 0.35% of memory CD8 clonotypes were shared across several donors. Rarefaction of sorted-subset datasets indicated incomplete sequencing despite the large sequencing depth. Pairwise subsampling led to the expectation that sequencing depth would affect the degree of clonotype sharing among donors. The genetic and exposure-history diversity represented was limited by the small number of donors. Sampling was limited to blood, and TCR repertoires in tissue likely differ from TCR repertoires in blood.

TCR CDR3 regions were amplified from genomic DNA by multiplex PCR using the deep immunoSEQ assay. Extracted genomic DNA from each cell subset was distributed evenly across all wells of several immunoSEQ 96-well plates, and each plate was treated as a replicate. For sorted subsets, 200 ng of genomic DNA, equivalent to some 30,000 T cell genomes, went into each replicate PCR. The purified libraries were quantified using a Qubit 3.0 fluorometer, sized with a Bioanalyzer 2100, and then quantified again using the KAPA Library Quantification kit. Every immunoSEQ 96-well plate was sequenced on a separate single-read 150-cycle Illumina NextSeq 550 flow cell. In the original analysis: Because the immunoSEQ output included only junctional sequences and no quality scores, the filtering could not be the same as the filtering used for full-length reads. Sequences were annotated with PyIR, a Python wrapper for IgBLAST v1.9, using IMGT germline references to assign V/J genes and CDR3. Reads were filtered out if the reads had weak V/J assignments (E-value above 1e-6), no CDR3, stop codons, out-of-frame junctions, or ambiguous translated residues. V3J clonotypes were defined as sequences sharing an identical inferred V gene, J gene, and CDR3 amino acid sequence. Percentage overlap between repertoires was computed as shared unique clonotypes divided by the size of the smaller repertoire. RTK rarefaction, the Chao1 estimator, and Recon v2.1 estimates of unobserved clonotypes were used to assess repertoire richness. Generation probabilities were computed with OLGA for all TCRbeta clonotypes obtained by the gDNA method from several donors. The table was pulled from immuneACCESS by TCRdb, which kept in-frame rearrangements only. Such tables lose some clones; where checked, under half of the loss comes from unresolved V genes, and the rest has no known cause. V, J and clone size reflect that table, while D and trimming were determined from the DNA. This sample has over 2 million clones in its table, and 90% to 95% of those were observed once. The top ten hold 0.13% of the sample.

Healthy HIV-negative adults with no recently reported acute infections or vaccinations were included as donors. All donors were Caucasian adults living in Nashville, Tennessee, USA. CD4+ T cells were enriched by magnetic negative selection; naive cells were then positively selected on CD45RA, and the negative fraction formed the memory subset. Blood was obtained by leukapheresis, after which PBMCs were separated by Ficoll-Histopaque density gradient centrifugation and cryopreserved in liquid nitrogen vapor phase. Purity and quantity of every magnetically sorted T cell population were checked by analytical flow cytometry. Genomic DNA was isolated from every sorted fraction and measured by UV absorbance on a Nanodrop 2000c. To note about this clone: No antigen is known for it. Base qualities were left out, and no much larger clone turns up one base away.

V is pruned by 3 bases and J by 0 bases, leaving 4 bases of the junction without a gene match. The germline V gene provides CDR1 SGDLS and CDR2 YYNGEE. The CDR3, cysteine through phenylalanine, is 16 amino acids long. The CDR3 DNA has 48 bases and is translated from base 1. The sample comprised naive CD4+ T cells sorted from blood. Interpreted using the paper, the cell subset or site label stands for: CD45RA+ positively selected. This receptor was taken from a man younger than 35 in good health. The chain uses TRBV9 and TRBJ2-3, with 10 bases in between that match TRBD2. The DNA reads TGTGCCAGCAGCGCAAGCGGGAGGGTTAGCACAGATACGCAGTATTTT. This encodes CASSASGRVSTDTQYF. This CDR3, with the reference TRBV9 and TRBJ2-3 proteins standing in past its ends, gives the full variable domain DSGVTQTPKHLITATGQRVTLRCSPRSGDLSVYWYQQSLDQGLQFLIQYYNGEERAKGNILERFSAQQFPDLHSELNLSSLELGDSALYFCASSASGRVSTDTQYFGPGTRLTVL.